This TCR beta chain came from a study of glioma-infiltrating T cells after dendritic cell vaccination. Study information: Dendritic cells derived from monocytes and pulsed with autologous tumor lysate formed the vaccine.

Primers: 60 V beta forward and 13 J beta reverse. Assay: immunoSEQ multiplex PCR; the TCRdb copy retains only in-frame clones and omits some. The table records under 75,000 clones, roughly 84% of them present only once. As for time point: after dendritic cell vaccination, including at tumor progression/relapse. Selection required adequate fresh-frozen tumor tissue plus more than two years' survival data. No glioblastoma patient carried an isocitrate dehydrogenase mutation. V dropped 5 bases and J dropped 0 bases, with 14 bases sitting between them. This CDR3 comprises 16 residues. The germline gives CDR1 SEHNR, CDR2 FQNEAQ (reference sequence).

V is TRBV7-9 and J is TRBJ2-4; weak D call: TRBD1 (6 bases). This receptor was taken from a human donor with glioblastoma. The sample consisted of blood, taken after dendritic cell vaccination. The CDR3 is CASSQQGELAKNIQYF. CDR3 DNA sequence: TGTGCCAGCAGCCAACAGGGAGAACTAGCCAAAAACATTCAGTACTTC.